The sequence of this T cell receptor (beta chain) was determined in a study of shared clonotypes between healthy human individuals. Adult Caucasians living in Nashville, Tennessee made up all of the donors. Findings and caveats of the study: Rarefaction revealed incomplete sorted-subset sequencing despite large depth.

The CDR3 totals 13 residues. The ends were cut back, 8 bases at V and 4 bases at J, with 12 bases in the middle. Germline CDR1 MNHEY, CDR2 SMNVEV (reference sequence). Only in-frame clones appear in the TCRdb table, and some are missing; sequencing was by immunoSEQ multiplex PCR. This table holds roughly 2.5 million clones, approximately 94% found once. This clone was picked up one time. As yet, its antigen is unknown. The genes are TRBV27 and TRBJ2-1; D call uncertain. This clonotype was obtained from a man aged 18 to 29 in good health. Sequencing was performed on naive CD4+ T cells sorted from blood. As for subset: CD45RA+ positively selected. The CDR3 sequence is CASVSLRYNEQFF. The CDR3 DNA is TGTGCCAGCGTCAGCCTTCGATACAATGAGCAGTTCTTC.